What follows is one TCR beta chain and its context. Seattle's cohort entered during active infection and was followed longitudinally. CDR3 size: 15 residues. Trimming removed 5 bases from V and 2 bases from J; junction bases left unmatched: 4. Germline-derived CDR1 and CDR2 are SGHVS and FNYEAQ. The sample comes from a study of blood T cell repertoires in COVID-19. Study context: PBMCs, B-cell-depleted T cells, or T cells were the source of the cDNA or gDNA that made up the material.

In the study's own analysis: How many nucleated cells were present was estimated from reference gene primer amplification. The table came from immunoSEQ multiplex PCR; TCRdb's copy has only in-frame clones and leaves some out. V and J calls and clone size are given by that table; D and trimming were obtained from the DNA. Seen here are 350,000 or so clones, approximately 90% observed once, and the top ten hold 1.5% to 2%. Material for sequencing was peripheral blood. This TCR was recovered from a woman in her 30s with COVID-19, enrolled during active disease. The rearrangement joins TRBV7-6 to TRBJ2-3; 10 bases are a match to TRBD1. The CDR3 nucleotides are TGTGCCAGCAGCCGAGGGACAGGGGACACAGATACGCAGTATTTT. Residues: CASSRGTGDTDTQYF.